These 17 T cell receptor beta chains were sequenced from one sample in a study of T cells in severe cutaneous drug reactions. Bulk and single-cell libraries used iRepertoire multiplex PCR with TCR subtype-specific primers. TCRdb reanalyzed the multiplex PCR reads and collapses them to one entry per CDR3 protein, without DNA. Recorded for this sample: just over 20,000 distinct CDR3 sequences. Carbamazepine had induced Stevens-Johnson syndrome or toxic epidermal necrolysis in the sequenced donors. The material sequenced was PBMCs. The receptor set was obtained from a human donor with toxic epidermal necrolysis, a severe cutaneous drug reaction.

This chain's CDR3 is CASTPGTGAYEQYF. The chain carries TRBV19 and TRBJ2-7; TCRdb gives TRBD1 as the D gene, but with no DNA this cannot be confirmed. CDR1 and CDR2 from the germline V gene are LNHDA and SQIVND (reference sequence). The CDR3 extends over 14 amino acids.

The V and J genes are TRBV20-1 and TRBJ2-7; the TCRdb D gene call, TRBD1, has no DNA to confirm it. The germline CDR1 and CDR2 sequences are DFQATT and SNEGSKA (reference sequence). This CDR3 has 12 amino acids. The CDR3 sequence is CSGTDTTYEQYF.

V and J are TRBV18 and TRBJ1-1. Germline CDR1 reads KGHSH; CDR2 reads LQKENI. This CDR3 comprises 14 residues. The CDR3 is CASSPGYMNTEAFF.

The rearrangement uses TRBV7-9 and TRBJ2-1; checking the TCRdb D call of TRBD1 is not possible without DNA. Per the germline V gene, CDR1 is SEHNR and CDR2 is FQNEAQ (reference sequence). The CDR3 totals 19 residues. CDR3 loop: CASSLESAVGQRGYNEQFF.

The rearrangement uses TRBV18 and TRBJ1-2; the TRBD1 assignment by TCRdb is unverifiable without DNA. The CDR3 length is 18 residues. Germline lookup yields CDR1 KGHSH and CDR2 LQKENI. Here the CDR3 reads CASSPLDHGARNVYGYTF.

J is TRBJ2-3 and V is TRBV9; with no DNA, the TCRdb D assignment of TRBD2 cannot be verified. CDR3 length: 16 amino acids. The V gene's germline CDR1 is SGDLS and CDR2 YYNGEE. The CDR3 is CASSVVGGASTDTQYF.

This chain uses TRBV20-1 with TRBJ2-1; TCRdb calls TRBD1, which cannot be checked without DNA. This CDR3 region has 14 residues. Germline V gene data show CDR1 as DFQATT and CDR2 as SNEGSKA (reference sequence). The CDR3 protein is CSAGRGQLDNEQFF.

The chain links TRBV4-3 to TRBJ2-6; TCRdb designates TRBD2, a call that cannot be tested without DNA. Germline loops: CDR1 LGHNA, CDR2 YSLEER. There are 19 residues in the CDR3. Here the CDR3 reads CASSQDWWETNSGANVLTF.

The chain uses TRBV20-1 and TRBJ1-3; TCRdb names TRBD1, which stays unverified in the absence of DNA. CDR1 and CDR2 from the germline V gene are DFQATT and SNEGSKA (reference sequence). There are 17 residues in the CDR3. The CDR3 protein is CSASEGSARRGRNTIYF.

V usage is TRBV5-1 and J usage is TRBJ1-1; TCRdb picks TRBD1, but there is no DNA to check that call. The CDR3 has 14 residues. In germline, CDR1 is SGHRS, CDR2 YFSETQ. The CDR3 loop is CASSLGTGHTEAFF.

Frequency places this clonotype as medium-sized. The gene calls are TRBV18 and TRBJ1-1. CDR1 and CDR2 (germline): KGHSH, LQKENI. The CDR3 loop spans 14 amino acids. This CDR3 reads CASSPLDTNTEAFF.

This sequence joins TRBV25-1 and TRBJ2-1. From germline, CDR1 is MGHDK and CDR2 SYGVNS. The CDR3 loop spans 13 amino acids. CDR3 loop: CASSPRPHNEQFF.

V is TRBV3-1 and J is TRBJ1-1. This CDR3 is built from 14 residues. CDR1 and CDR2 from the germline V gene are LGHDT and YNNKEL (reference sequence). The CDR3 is CASSPLDWRTEAFF. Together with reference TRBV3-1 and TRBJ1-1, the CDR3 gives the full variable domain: DTAVSQTPKYLVTQMGNDKSIKCEQNLGHDTMYWYKQDSKKFLKIMFSYNNKELIINETVPNRFSPKSPDKAHLNLHINSLELGDSAVYFCASSPLDWRTEAFFGQGTRLTVV.

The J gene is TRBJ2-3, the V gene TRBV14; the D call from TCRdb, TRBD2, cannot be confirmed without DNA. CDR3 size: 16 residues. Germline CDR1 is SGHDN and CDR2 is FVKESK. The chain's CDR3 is CASSPRYGDATDTQYF.

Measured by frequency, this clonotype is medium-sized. CDR3 protein: CASSLDTATPTQYF. This chain connects TRBV11-2 to TRBJ2-3. CDR1 SGHAT and CDR2 FQNNGV come from the germline V gene. The CDR3 runs 14 residues.

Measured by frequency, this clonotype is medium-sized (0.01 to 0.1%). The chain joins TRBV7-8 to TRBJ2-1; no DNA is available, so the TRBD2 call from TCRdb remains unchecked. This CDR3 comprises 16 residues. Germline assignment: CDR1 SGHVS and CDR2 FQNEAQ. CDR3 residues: CATAGLAGDSYNEQFF.

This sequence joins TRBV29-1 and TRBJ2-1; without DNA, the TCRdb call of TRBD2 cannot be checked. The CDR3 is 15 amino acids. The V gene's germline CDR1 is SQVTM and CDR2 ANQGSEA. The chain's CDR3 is CSGNPGLAGGNEQFF.